The 19 T cell receptor beta chains below come from one sample, sequenced in a study of radiotherapy plus CTLA-4 blockade in lung cancer. Using immunoSEQ multiplex PCR, the repertoire was profiled, and TCRdb retains in-frame clones only, with some absent. Among about 97,000 clones listed, roughly 74% were seen once. Material: peripheral blood, obtained from a patient treated with radiotherapy plus ipilimumab. These receptors originate from a human donor with non-small cell lung cancer who had a partial response to radiotherapy plus ipilimumab. Some clones in this sample may be carry-over from other donors' samples.

The chain recombines TRBV18 with TRBJ1-1, with a weak D call TRBD1 (5 bases). Trimming pared 3 bases from V and 5 bases from J, leaving 13 bases between. The CDR3 is 14 amino acids. The germline CDR1 and CDR2 sequences are KGHSH and LQKENI. CDR3 in amino acids: CASSPAGTSTEAFF. The CDR3 DNA sequence: TGTGCCAGCTCACCCGCCGGGACTTCGACTGAAGCTTTCTTT.

This clone has a handful of counts. The chain carries TRBV7-9 and TRBJ1-2; tentatively, D is TRBD1 (6 bases). V dropped 7 bases and J dropped 8 bases, with 17 bases sitting between them. Germline V gene sequence: CDR1 SEHNR, CDR2 FQNEAQ (reference sequence). This CDR3 has 13 amino acids. The CDR3 DNA sequence: TGTGCCAGCACCGGAGGACAGAGAGGGGGCTACACCTTC. It translates to CASTGGQRGGYTF. Based on the CDR3 plus reference TRBV7-9 and TRBJ1-2, the full variable domain is DTGVSQNPRHKITKRGQNVTFRCDPISEHNRLYWYRQTLGQGPEFLTYFQNEAQLEKSRLLSDRFSAERPKGSFSTLEIQRTEQGDSAMYLCASTGGQRGGYTFGSGTRLTVV.

The J gene is TRBJ2-7, the V gene TRBV7-2, with a tentative D call TRBD1 (5 bases). The V and J ends lost 1 base and 4 bases respectively, with 11 bases between them. The CDR3 length is 14 residues. Looked up from germline, CDR1 is SGHTA and CDR2 is FQGNSA. The CDR3 protein is CASSLGAGIYEQYF. The CDR3 nucleotides are TGTGCCAGCAGCTTAGGGGCAGGGATATACGAGCAGTACTTC.

As for this clone: The germline gene is not matched at one end of the junction; a read error may be the cause. The chain uses TRBV5-1 and TRBJ2-1; 11 positions agree with TRBD1. Germline-derived CDR1 and CDR2 are SGHRS and YFSETQ. The CDR3 is 12 amino acids. The CDR3 DNA reads TGCGCCAGCAGACCCGGACAGGGGGCGCGGATCTTC. It encodes CASRPGQGARIF.

This sequence joins TRBV7-3 and TRBJ2-1; 14 bases line up with TRBD2. The J segment lost 8 bases and the V segment lost 5 bases, leaving 2 bases of the junction unmatched. The CDR3 is 14 amino acids. CDR1 SGHTA and CDR2 FQGTGA come from the germline V gene. The CDR3 DNA is TGTGCCAGCAGCGAGGGACTAGCGGGGGATGAGCAGTTCTTC. Translating it yields CASSEGLAGDEQFF.

The rearrangement links TRBV29-1 to TRBJ1-4; D is unresolved. V was trimmed by 7 bases and J by 7 bases, leaving 10 bases between them. Germline CDR1 SQVTM, CDR2 ANQGSEA. The CDR3 is made up of 11 amino acids. The CDR3 DNA reads TGCAGCGCCTCCGAGGGTGAAAAACTGTTTTTT. This codes for CSASEGEKLFF. Drawing the rest from reference TRBV29-1 and TRBJ1-4, the complete variable domain is SAVISQKPSRDICQRGTSLTIQCQVDSQVTMMFWYRQQPGQSLTLIATANQGSEATYESGFVIDKFPISRPNLTFSTLTVSNMSPEDSSIYLCSASEGEKLFFGSGTQLSVL.

The V and J genes are TRBV7-3 and TRBJ2-1; 7 nucleotides line up with TRBD2. The CDR3 sequence is 15 residues long. Trimming cost V 5 bases and J 1 base; bases outside gene matches: 5. The germline V gene has CDR1 SGHTA and CDR2 FQGTGA. The CDR3 nucleotides read TGTGCCAGCAGCCCGTGGGGGGGGTCCTACAATGAGCAGTTCTTC. Translated, it gives CASSPWGGSYNEQFF.

This chain connects TRBV5-1 to TRBJ1-6, with a weak D call TRBD1 (5 bases). The germline V and J ends were trimmed by 3 bases and 8 bases, with 24 bases remaining between them. Per the germline V gene, CDR1 is SGHRS and CDR2 is YFSETQ. This CDR3 is 18 amino acids long. The CDR3: CASSSSRTSRRSDSPLHF. The CDR3 DNA is TGCGCCAGCAGCTCTTCCAGGACATCCCGGCGGTCAGATTCACCCCTCCACTTT.

This clone was observed a few times. This chain connects TRBV5-5 to TRBJ1-2, with D unresolved. The CDR3 totals 14 residues. Germline values: CDR1 SGHKS, CDR2 YYEKEE (reference sequence). Trimming took off 0 bases at V and 4 bases at J, with 10 bases between the two ends. The CDR3 here is CASSLAVPLYGYTF. In nucleotides, the CDR3 is TGTGCCAGCAGCTTGGCTGTCCCCCTCTATGGCTACACCTTC.

The CDR3 DNA reads as TGTGCCAGCTCACTGGCCGGGACGGGAGAAGGCTACACCTTC. Translating gives CASSLAGTGEGYTF. The V and J genes are TRBV18 and TRBJ1-2; a weak D match, TRBD1 (5 bases). CDR3 length equals 14 residues. CDR1 is KGHSH, CDR2 LQKENI, per germline. The V and J ends lost 4 bases and 8 bases respectively, with 17 bases between them.

This chain links TRBV11-3 with TRBJ2-2; D might be TRBD1 (6 bases). CDR1 and CDR2 (germline): SGHNT, YENEEA. V was cut by 5 bases and J by 5 bases, with 15 bases left in between. This CDR3 contains 15 residues. The CDR3 loop is CASSPYPGQTGELFF. The CDR3 DNA reads as TGTGCCAGCAGCCCCTACCCGGGACAAACCGGGGAGCTGTTTTTT.

V usage is TRBV28 and J usage is TRBJ2-7, with TRBD2 matching over 7 bases. The CDR3 has 11 amino acids. V shed 8 bases, J shed 7 bases, and the junction held 5 bases outside the gene matches. Germline CDR1 and CDR2: MDHEN and SYDVKM. This chain's CDR3 is CASGGVDEQYF. CDR3 bases: TGTGCCAGCGGGGGGGTTGATGAGCAGTACTTC.

The V call is TRBV2, the J call TRBJ1-2; D might be TRBD1 (5 bases). Germline CDR1 and CDR2: SNHLY and FYNNEI. The CDR3 runs to 13 residues. The V end was cut by 2 bases, the J end by 6 bases, with 10 bases between. The CDR3 DNA reads TGTGCCAGCAGTGAAACCCAGGGCCATGGCTACACCTTC. It is translated as CASSETQGHGYTF.

The gene calls are TRBV4-2 and TRBJ2-1; 7 bases match TRBD1. Germline loops: CDR1 LGHNA, CDR2 YNFKEQ. The length of the CDR3 is 13 residues. The ends lost 7 bases at V and 7 bases at J; junction bases unmatched: 7. CDR3: CASNSQGVNEQFF. CDR3 nucleotides: TGTGCCAGCAACTCGCAGGGGGTGAATGAGCAGTTCTTC.

The V gene is TRBV19, the J gene TRBJ2-5; TRBD2 agrees at 9 bases. Germline CDR1 reads LNHDA; CDR2 reads SQIVND (reference sequence). This CDR3 has 15 amino acids. Trimming cost V 7 bases and J 4 bases; bases outside gene matches: 10. CDR3 residues: CASKRGLAVGETQYF. The CDR3 DNA reads as TGTGCCAGTAAACGGGGACTAGCCGTAGGAGAGACCCAGTACTTC. Full variable domain (rest looked up from reference TRBV19 and TRBJ2-5): DGGITQSPKYLFRKEGQNVTLSCEQNLNHDAMYWYRQDPGQGLRLIYYSQIVNDFQKGDIAEGYSVSREKKESFPLTVTSAQKNPTAFYLCASKRGLAVGETQYFGPGTRLLVL.

The V gene is TRBV27, the J gene TRBJ2-5; TRBD2 aligns across 12 bases. CDR3 length: 15 residues. Germline trimming cut 6 bases from V and 7 bases from J; bases unmatched to any gene: 9. Germline values: CDR1 MNHEY, CDR2 SMNVEV (reference sequence). The CDR3 DNA sequence: TGTGCCAGCAGGGAGCTAGCGGGGGGGTCAGGGACCCAGTACTTC. This translates into CASRELAGGSGTQYF.

This clone has more than one count but fewer than ten. The chain carries TRBV5-6 and TRBJ1-1; 7 bases agree with TRBD1. CDR3 size: 12 residues. After removal of 5 bases from V and 7 bases from J, the junction contained 5 bases not matched to a gene. The germline V gene encodes CDR1 SGHDT and CDR2 YYEEEE. The CDR3 DNA follows: TGTGCCAGCAGTGGGACAGCACTTGAAGCTTTCTTT. This encodes CASSGTALEAFF.

This chain joins TRBV7-2 and TRBJ2-3, with TRBD2 as a possible D gene (7 bases). CDR3 length equals 17 residues. Trimming stripped 3 bases from V and 5 bases from J, with 21 bases between. Germline assignment: CDR1 SGHTA and CDR2 FQGNSA. The DNA of the CDR3 is TGTGCCAGCAGCTTGTCATCTAGCGGAGGGGGTGTAGATACGCAGTATTTT. Translated: CASSLSSSGGGVDTQYF.

The chain recombines TRBV7-2 with TRBJ2-6; 7 bases agree with TRBD2. Germline assignment: CDR1 SGHTA and CDR2 FQGNSA. The V and J ends lost 4 bases and 0 bases, in that order; junction bases with no gene match: 9. CDR3 size: 18 residues. The CDR3 region has the DNA TGTGCCAGCAGCTCGAGACTAGCCGGCCTCTCTGGGGCCAACGTCCTGACTTTC. Its translation is CASSSRLAGLSGANVLTF.